This record concerns one TCR beta chain sequence. The sample belongs to a study of blood T cell repertoires in COVID-19. The method was immunoSEQ multiplex PCR; TCRdb's version includes in-frame clones alone and lacks a portion of them. The profile shows roughly 300,000 clones, approximately 91% of them singletons. The CDR3 is 14 residues long. V shed 2 bases and J shed 2 bases, with 7 bases lying between them. Germline V gene data show CDR1 as MNHEY and CDR2 as SVGAGI. This receptor was obtained from a woman in her 30s with COVID-19, enrolled during active disease. Sample: peripheral blood. The V and J genes are TRBV6-5 and TRBJ1-3; D is unclear. CDR3 sequence reads: CASSYALTGNTIYF. In nucleotides, the CDR3 is TGTGCCAGCAGTTACGCGCTGACTGGAAACACCATATATTTT.